This T cell receptor (beta chain) was identified during a study of PD-1 blockade in classical Hodgkin lymphoma. Only in-frame clones appear in the TCRdb table, and some are missing; sequencing was by immunoSEQ multiplex PCR. The data hold some 21,000 clones, with about 95% observed a single time. Details on this clone: Its antigen is not known.

Study-wide results and limits: Reported baseline diversity: healthy donors highest, relapsed/refractory patients lowest.

Time point in this sample: newly diagnosed, previously untreated cHL patient sample. Trimming pared 0 bases from V and 7 bases from J, leaving 4 bases between. This CDR3 comprises 12 residues. The germline gives CDR1 SGHRS, CDR2 YFSETQ. The genes are TRBV5-1 and TRBJ2-2, with no clear D. The sequencing input was peripheral blood mononuclear cells (PBMCs). The origin of this receptor is a human donor with classical Hodgkin lymphoma. The CDR3 DNA is TGCGCCAGCAGCTTGGGTTTCGGGGAGCTGTTTTTT. The encoded protein is CASSLGFGELFF.